Listed below are T cell receptor beta chains from one sample, sequenced in a study of post-analysis software for immune sequencing data. TCRdb re-called the PCR reads with MiXCR, one entry per CDR3 protein. Of approximately 630,000 distinct CDR3 sequences listed, 59% are singletons. Sequenced input: blood. Receptor source: a girl aged 2-10 years with multiple sclerosis. CDR3s include the opening cysteine and the closing phenylalanine or tryptophan. The D gene is left open where the match is weak. A row's size may be missing; if present it is once, few, many or a size class.

v_gene	abundance	j_gene	d_gene	CDR3aa	CDR3nt
TRBV12-3/TRBV12-4	.	TRBJ2-7	.	CASRAGRYEQYF	TGTGCCAGCAGGGCAGGGAGGTACGAGCAGTACTTC
TRBV5-1	.	TRBJ1-2	.	CASSWGSAPNYGYTF	TGCGCCAGCAGCTGGGGGTCTGCGCCTAACTATGGCTACACCTTC
TRBV9	.	TRBJ2-1	TRBD1	CASSSNGQGLRNEQFF	TGTGCCAGCAGCTCTAATGGACAGGGGTTGAGGAATGAGCAGTTCTTC
TRBV13	.	TRBJ2-3	.	CASSPTTQAASTDTQYF	TGTGCCAGCAGCCCAACCACCCAAGCGGCTAGCACAGATACGCAGTATTTT
TRBV20-1	.	TRBJ2-7	TRBD1	CSAPGTGAHEQYF	TGCAGTGCCCCCGGGACAGGGGCCCACGAGCAGTACTTC
TRBV7-9	.	TRBJ2-7	.	CASSPDPLGGSYEQYF	TGTGCCAGCAGCCCAGACCCCCTAGGGGGGTCCTACGAGCAGTACTTC
TRBV20-1	.	TRBJ2-1	.	CSVRRGVEQFF	TGCAGTGTAAGGCGAGGGGTTGAGCAGTTCTTC
TRBV7-2	.	TRBJ2-7	TRBD2	CASSLVASGSRSYEQYF	TGTGCCAGCAGCTTAGTGGCTAGCGGGAGCCGCTCCTACGAGCAGTACTTC
TRBV4-3	.	TRBJ2-3	TRBD2	CASSQLAGGSIDTQYF	TGCGCCAGCAGCCAATTAGCGGGGGGGAGCATAGATACGCAGTATTTT
TRBV29-1	.	TRBJ1-2	.	CSVEGIGVYGYTF	TGCAGCGTTGAAGGTATTGGGGTCTATGGCTACACCTTC
TRBV11-2	.	TRBJ2-3	.	CASSLMGAQDTQYF	TGTGCCAGCAGCTTAATGGGGGCACAGGATACGCAGTATTTT
TRBV7-2	.	TRBJ2-5	.	CASSYGGTEETQYF	TGTGCCAGCAGTTACGGGGGGACAGAAGAGACCCAGTACTTC
TRBV7-2	.	TRBJ2-1	TRBD2	CASSRDLAGAYYNEQFF	TGTGCCAGCAGCCGCGACCTAGCGGGGGCCTATTACAATGAGCAGTTCTTC
TRBV29-1	.	TRBJ1-5	.	CSAASGNQPQHF	TGCAGCGCTGCGTCAGGGAATCAGCCCCAGCATTTT
TRBV11-2	.	TRBJ2-3	TRBD2	CASSPRGLAGGPLTDTQYF	TGTGCCAGCAGCCCTAGGGGGCTAGCGGGGGGGCCTCTCACAGATACGCAGTATTTT
TRBV7-2	.	TRBJ2-1	TRBD2	CASSILAGARDEQLF	TGTGCCAGCAGCATCCTAGCGGGGGCCCGTGATGAGCAGCTCTTC
TRBV2	.	TRBJ2-6	TRBD1	CASSGQGYGANVLTF	TGTGCCAGCAGTGGACAGGGCTATGGGGCCAACGTCCTGACTTTC
TRBV3-1	.	TRBJ2-3	.	CASSRGVGIGDTQYF	TGTGCCAGCAGTCGTGGAGTGGGGATAGGAGATACGCAGTATTTT
TRBV7-2	.	TRBJ1-1	TRBD1	CASSFNRGNTEAFF	TGTGCCAGCAGCTTTAACAGGGGGAACACTGAAGCTTTCTTT
TRBV2	.	TRBJ2-7	.	CASRAGGEQYF	TGTGCCAGCAGGGCCGGTGGCGAGCAGTACTTC
TRBV6-6	once	TRBJ1-1	TRBD1	CASSYAGGRGSPEAFF	TGTGCCAGCAGTTACGCAGGGGGGCGCGGGTCCCCTGAAGCTTTCTTT
TRBV6-1	few	TRBJ2-1	.	CASSEAPLGHEQFF	TGTGCCAGCAGTGAAGCCCCCTTAGGACATGAGCAGTTCTTC
TRBV18	few	TRBJ2-1	TRBD1	CASSLTGTARSDEQFF	TGTGCCAGCTCACTGACCGGGACAGCGCGATCCGATGAGCAGTTCTTC
TRBV5-1	.	TRBJ2-1	TRBD2	CASSEPLAGPYNEQFF	TGCGCCAGCAGCGAACCGCTAGCGGGGCCATACAATGAGCAGTTCTTC
TRBV20-1	.	TRBJ1-2	.	CSARDLGTRGNYGYTF	TGCAGTGCTAGAGATCTCGGGACCCGAGGGAACTATGGCTACACCTTC
TRBV5-1	.	TRBJ2-7	.	CASSPGLAKSYEQYF	TGCGCCAGCAGCCCCGGACTCGCAAAGTCCTACGAGCAGTACTTC
TRBV2	few	TRBJ2-3	.	CASSPENTDTQYF	TGTGCCAGCAGTCCTGAAAACACAGATACGCAGTATTTT
TRBV20-1	.	TRBJ2-7	.	CSASRAFYEQYF	TGCAGTGCTAGTCGGGCCTTCTACGAGCAGTACTTC